The 32 T cell receptor beta chains below were found in one sample sequenced in a study of OX40 agonist ivuxolimab in advanced cancers. Here immunoSEQ multiplex PCR was the method, and the copy in TCRdb shows in-frame clones only, minus some. Seen here are 66,000 or so clones, 65% to 85% observed once, and the top ten hold 3.5% to 5%. The sequencing used CD4+ or CD8+ T cells sorted from blood, collected in a trial of the OX40 agonist ivuxolimab. These receptors were collected from an adult with an advanced solid tumor such as melanoma, head and neck, liver or kidney cancer.

This clone was observed many times. V and J are TRBV19 and TRBJ2-7; D not certain. The CDR3 length is 12 residues. Germline V gives CDR1 LNHDA, CDR2 SQIVND (reference sequence). V was trimmed by 8 bases and J by 6 bases, leaving 14 bases between them. DNA of the CDR3: TGTGCCAGTGGGCCGTTTGGCGGCGAGCAGTACTTC. It is translated as CASGPFGGEQYF. The full variable domain, with the rest looked up from reference TRBV19 and TRBJ2-7, is DGGITQSPKYLFRKEGQNVTLSCEQNLNHDAMYWYRQDPGQGLRLIYYSQIVNDFQKGDIAEGYSVSREKKESFPLTVTSAQKNPTAFYLCASGPFGGEQYFGPGTRLTVT.

The V gene is TRBV2, the J gene TRBJ1-2; TRBD1 agrees at 8 bases. The junction had 11 bases not matched to a gene; V was cut back by 6 bases and J by 8 bases. The germline CDR1 and CDR2 sequences are SNHLY and FYNNEI. This CDR3 has 14 residues. CDR3 nucleotide sequence: TGTGCCAGCAGCAACGAGAACAGGGGGGGAGGCTACACCTTC. It specifies CASSNENRGGGYTF.

The chain has TRBV7-8 and TRBJ2-1; tentative D call: TRBD1 (5 bases). Deletions cut 1 base from V and 8 bases from J, with 12 bases between. The germline V gene encodes CDR1 SGHVS and CDR2 FQNEAQ. The CDR3 covers 14 residues. CDR3 DNA sequence: TGTGCCAGCAGCTTAGTCCAGGGTGGCTATGAGCAGTTCTTC. This encodes CASSLVQGGYEQFF.

This chain joins TRBV15 and TRBJ2-6; D call uncertain. This CDR3 is built from 15 residues. Germline V gives CDR1 LNHNV, CDR2 YYDKDF (reference sequence). V lost 1 base and J lost 0, with 4 bases in between. CDR3 protein: CATSRAGSGANVLTF. As DNA, the CDR3 is TGTGCCACCAGCAGAGCAGGCTCTGGGGCCAACGTCCTGACTTTC.

This sequence joins TRBV15 and TRBJ1-5, with 9 bases that match TRBD1. This CDR3 is built from 19 residues. J gave up 7 bases and V 2 bases, and 18 bases lay outside the gene matches. The V gene's germline CDR1 is LNHNV and CDR2 YYDKDF (reference sequence). CDR3 protein: CATSRSGTGTQSYSQPQHF. Here the CDR3 DNA reads TGTGCCACCAGCAGATCCGGGACAGGGACTCAAAGCTACAGCCAGCCCCAGCATTTT. The variable domain in full, with the rest retrieved from reference TRBV15 and TRBJ1-5, is DAMVIQNPRYQVTQFGKPVTLSCSQTLNHNVMYWYQQKSSQAPKLLFHYYDKDFNNEADTPDNFQSRRPNTSFCFLDIRSPGLGDTAMYLCATSRSGTGTQSYSQPQHFGDGTRLSIL.

V and J are TRBV18 and TRBJ1-1, with TRBD1 as a possible D gene (6 bases). V was pared by 0 bases and J by 3 bases, with 20 bases between. CDR1 is KGHSH and CDR2 is LQKENI in the germline V gene. CDR3 length equals 18 residues. CDR3 DNA: TGTGCCAGCTCACCACCGGGGGCAGGAAGGCCTCGGGACACTGAAGCTTTCTTT. Translation gives CASSPPGAGRPRDTEAFF.

The CDR3 bases are TGTGCCAGCAGTTTAGCCATTCAGTACTTC. Amino acid sequence: CASSLAIQYF. The J gene is TRBJ2-4, the V gene TRBV27; no definite D call. This CDR3 has 10 amino acids. From germline, CDR1 is MNHEY and CDR2 SMNVEV (reference sequence). Trimming pared 2 bases from V and 9 bases from J, leaving 2 bases between.

V gene TRBV5-1 combines with J gene TRBJ1-2; 7 positions match TRBD1. This CDR3 contains 14 residues. V shed 3 bases and J 1 base; nucleotides not matched to a gene: 3. Germline loops: CDR1 SGHRS, CDR2 YFSETQ. CDR3 coding DNA: TGCGCCAGCAGCTCTGCAGGGGGTAACTATGGCTACACCTTC. This sequence encodes CASSSAGGNYGYTF. Full variable domain (remainder filled in from reference TRBV5-1 and TRBJ1-2): KAGVTQTPRYLIKTRGQQVTLSCSPISGHRSVSWYQQTPGQGLQFLFEYFSETQRNKGNFPGRFSGRQFSNSRSEMNVSTLELGDSALYLCASSSAGGNYGYTFGSGTRLTVV.

This rearrangement joins TRBV9 to TRBJ2-3, with 7 bases fitting TRBD2. CDR1 SGDLS and CDR2 YYNGEE come from the germline V gene. The CDR3 extends over 13 amino acids. V was clipped by 6 bases and J by 6 bases; unmatched bases: 7. The chain's CDR3 is CASTAGDLDTQYF. The CDR3 coding sequence is TGTGCCAGCACTGCGGGAGATCTTGATACGCAGTATTTT.

V and J are TRBV11-3 and TRBJ2-1, with a tentative D call TRBD1 (6 bases). The CDR3 sequence is 15 residues long. V was pared by 5 bases and J by 1 base, with 12 bases between. Germline CDR1 and CDR2: SGHNT and YENEEA. CDR3 sequence reads: CASSANRVSYNEQFF. CDR3 DNA: TGTGCCAGCAGCGCTAACAGGGTTTCCTACAATGAGCAGTTCTTC.

CDR3 DNA sequence: TGTGCCAGTAGTAATGGGGGGATCTCCTACAATGAGCAGTTCTTC. The encoded protein is CASSNGGISYNEQFF. The chain employs TRBV19 and TRBJ2-1; TRBD2 might be the D (6 bases). Trimming took 4 bases from V and 0 from J, leaving 10 bases between them. Germline V gene lookup returns CDR1 LNHDA and CDR2 SQIVND (reference sequence). This CDR3 has 15 amino acids.

The chain joins TRBV5-5 to TRBJ2-1, with D uncertain. CDR3 size: 16 residues. CDR1 is SGHKS, CDR2 YYEKEE, per germline (reference sequence). The V and J ends lost 0 bases and 1 base respectively, with 11 bases between them. The CDR3 protein is CASSLEARLSYNEQFF. The DNA of the CDR3 is TGTGCCAGCAGCTTGGAAGCCAGGCTTTCCTACAATGAGCAGTTCTTC.

This clone showed up just a few times. The rearrangement links TRBV29-1 to TRBJ2-3, with 10 bases fitting TRBD2. Germline V CDR1 and CDR2: SQVTM, ANQGSEA. The CDR3 totals 12 residues. Trimming removed 7 bases from V and 8 bases from J; junction bases left unmatched: 6. CDR3 protein: CSGSGGAGTQYF. For the CDR3, the DNA is TGCAGCGGAAGCGGGGGGGCCGGTACGCAGTATTTT.

The rearrangement joins TRBV7-9 to TRBJ1-2, with a tentative D call TRBD1 (5 bases). With 5 bases removed from V and 5 bases from J, the gap between germline ends came to 9 bases. The length of the CDR3 is 12 residues. The germline gives CDR1 SEHNR, CDR2 FQNEAQ (reference sequence). CDR3 bases: TGTGCCAGCAGCAGGGACCTTTATGGCTACACCTTC. Protein product: CASSRDLYGYTF.

The gene calls are TRBV2 and TRBJ1-2, with D possibly being TRBD1 (5 bases). The CDR3 is 13 amino acids. Trimming took 6 bases from V and 8 from J, leaving 16 bases between them. Looked up from germline, CDR1 is SNHLY and CDR2 is FYNNEI. The DNA for the CDR3 is TGTGCCAGCAGCCCCCTTTTAGGGGTCGGCTACACCTTC. Encoded protein: CASSPLLGVGYTF.

The chain links TRBV5-1 to TRBJ2-4; 8 nucleotides align to TRBD2. The CDR3 is 13 residues long. CDR1 is SGHRS and CDR2 is YFSETQ in the germline V gene. After removal of 2 bases from V and 9 bases from J, the junction contained 4 bases not matched to a gene. CDR3 sequence reads: CASSFGLAGIQYF. As DNA, the CDR3 is TGCGCCAGCAGCTTTGGTCTAGCGGGCATTCAGTACTTC.

The chain carries TRBV1 and TRBJ1-5. TRBV1 is recorded as a pseudogene. This CDR3 has 15 residues. CDR3 nucleotides: TGCACCAGCAGCCACGACCGGGTCCACAATCAGCCCCAGCATTTT. Translating it yields CTSSHDRVHNQPQHF.

The genes are TRBV5-1 and TRBJ1-1; D is perhaps TRBD1 (6 bases). Per germline, CDR1 SGHRS and CDR2 YFSETQ. This CDR3 is built from 16 residues. V was pared by 0 bases and J by 1 base, with 13 bases between. The chain's CDR3 is CASSLGFAGANTEAFF. CDR3 sequence (DNA): TGCGCCAGCAGCTTGGGCTTTGCAGGGGCGAACACTGAAGCTTTCTTT.

The count of this clone is one. V gene TRBV7-2 combines with J gene TRBJ1-2; possible D gene TRBD1, 5 bases. This CDR3 contains 14 residues. The germline V and J ends were trimmed by 2 bases and 10 bases, with 17 bases remaining between them. Germline assignment: CDR1 SGHTA and CDR2 FQGNSA. CDR3 sequence (DNA): TGTGCCAGCAGCTTATATTGGGGGGGAACCGACTACACCTTC. It translates to CASSLYWGGTDYTF.

The chain couples TRBV7-2 to TRBJ2-1; D is possibly TRBD1 (5 bases). V lost 1 base, J lost 0 bases, and 7 bases lay in between. The CDR3 is 15 residues long. Looked up from germline, CDR1 is SGHTA and CDR2 is FQGNSA. The CDR3: CASSLEGFSYNEQFF. CDR3 bases: TGTGCCAGCAGCTTAGAGGGGTTCTCCTACAATGAGCAGTTCTTC.

CDR3 bases: TGTGCCAGCAGCTTGGAGGGGGCCATGAACACTGAAGCTTTCTTT. This sequence encodes CASSLEGAMNTEAFF. The genes are TRBV5-4 and TRBJ1-1; 7 bases agree with TRBD1. The CDR3 spans 15 residues. CDR1 and CDR2 from the germline V gene are SGHNT and YYREEE (reference sequence). Germline trimming cut 0 bases from V and 0 bases from J; bases unmatched to any gene: 2.

The CDR3 DNA reads TGTGCCAGCTCGGTAGGCGGGAAAGGGGCTTTCTTT. Translated, it gives CASSVGGKGAFF. V is TRBV18 and J is TRBJ1-1, with D unresolved. This CDR3 is built from 12 residues. The V and J ends lost 6 bases and 11 bases respectively, with 16 bases between them. The germline gives CDR1 KGHSH, CDR2 LQKENI.

The chain links TRBV5-1 to TRBJ2-5, with D possibly TRBD1 on 6 matching bases. The CDR3 runs to 16 residues. The ends were cut back, 4 bases at V and 0 bases at J, with 16 bases in the middle. CDR1 and CDR2 (germline): SGHRS, YFSETQ. CDR3 sequence reads: CASSLAGDYYQETQYF. The DNA of the CDR3 is TGCGCCAGCAGCCTGGCAGGGGATTATTACCAAGAGACCCAGTACTTC.

This clone has only one observation. The genes are TRBV10-3 and TRBJ2-7, with D unclear. The length of the CDR3 is 11 residues. CDR1 ENHRY and CDR2 SYGVKD come from the germline V gene. The V end lost 10 bases, the J end lost 7 bases, and 14 bases lay between the germline ends. The CDR3 region is CATRELSEQYF. The DNA for the CDR3 is TGTGCCACCCGCGAATTATCAGAGCAGTACTTC.

The chain uses TRBV6-6 and TRBJ2-7; maybe TRBD1 (6 bases). V was cut by 2 bases and J by 1 base, with 9 bases left in between. CDR3 length equals 14 residues. Germline V lookup: CDR1 MNHNY, CDR2 SVGAGI (reference sequence). In DNA, the CDR3 is TGTGCCAGCAGTTACACCGGGACATCCTACGAGCAGTACTTC. Its translation is CASSYTGTSYEQYF.

J is TRBJ2-5 and V is TRBV5-1; D may be TRBD2 (6 bases). Trimming cost V 1 base and J 2 bases, with 15 bases left between them. Per the germline V gene, CDR1 is SGHRS and CDR2 is YFSETQ. The CDR3 spans 16 residues. In DNA form, the CDR3 reads TGCGCCAGCAGCTTGCTTGGGACGGGAGTTCAAGAGACCCAGTACTTC. The encoded protein is CASSLLGTGVQETQYF.

The J gene is TRBJ1-5, the V gene TRBV7-2, with a possible D match to TRBD1 (5 bases). CDR3 length: 15 residues. Trimming removed 4 bases from V and 4 bases from J, with 14 bases in between. CDR1 and CDR2 from the germline V gene are SGHTA and FQGNSA. The chain's CDR3 is CASSSTGTANQPQHF. In nucleotides, the CDR3 is TGTGCCAGCAGCTCAACCGGGACGGCTAATCAGCCCCAGCATTTT.

This clone has a handful of counts. The V and J genes are TRBV10-3 and TRBJ1-6; D is perhaps TRBD1 (5 bases). CDR3 size: 15 residues. Germline lookup yields CDR1 ENHRY and CDR2 SYGVKD. Trimming cost V 5 bases and J 8 bases, with 16 bases left between them. CDR3 nucleotides: TGTGCCATCAGTCTGACAGCCTCCCCGGATTCACCCCTCCACTTT. Its protein is CAISLTASPDSPLHF.

The chain's CDR3 is CASSEQDRGYGYTF. The DNA for the CDR3 is TGTGCCAGCAGTGAGCAGGACAGGGGTTATGGCTACACCTTC. The chain recombines TRBV6-1 with TRBJ1-2; 9 bases align to TRBD1. The CDR3 sequence is 14 residues long. Per germline, CDR1 MNHNS and CDR2 SASEGT. With V trimmed by 3 bases and J by 5 bases, 4 bases remained unmatched.

The rearrangement joins TRBV6-1 to TRBJ2-1; D gene unclear. Germline-derived CDR1 and CDR2 are MNHNS and SASEGT. The CDR3 covers 13 residues. Trimming shortened V by 8 bases and J by 2 bases, and 10 bases separated the two germline ends. The CDR3, as DNA: TGTGCCAGCCGACCCCCTACCTACAATGAGCAGTTCTTC. Its translation: CASRPPTYNEQFF.

The J gene is TRBJ1-4, the V gene TRBV6-1; D ambiguous. The ends were cut back, 2 bases at V and 10 bases at J, with 11 bases in the middle. Germline assignment: CDR1 MNHNS and CDR2 SASEGT. This CDR3 contains 13 residues. CDR3 in DNA: TGTGCCAGCAGTGAAACCCGCGCCCCAAAACTGTTTTTT. Translating it yields CASSETRAPKLFF.

This clone appeared once. The chain uses TRBV4-3 and TRBJ2-7; the D gene is possibly TRBD1 (6 bases). V was cut by 4 bases and J by 5 bases, with 12 bases left in between. The length of the CDR3 is 13 residues. Per germline, CDR1 LGHNA and CDR2 YSLEER. The CDR3 region has the DNA TGCGCCAGCAGCCGATTACAGGGAGACGAGCAGTACTTC. The encoded protein is CASSRLQGDEQYF.